The 2 T cell receptor beta chains below all came from one sample that was sequenced in a study of T cells in Graves' hyperthyroidism and ophthalmopathy (dated by TCRdb to about 2019). The receptor library was made with multiplex PCR. This sample was sequenced with an Illumina HiSeq 2000. The TCR beta CDR3 regions were amplified from RNA transcripts. The TCR CDR3 was subjected to a first round of RT-PCR using the HTBI primer set and the Qiagen OneStep RT-PCR kit. Clones were called with MiXCR by TCRdb after fastp trimmed the public reads at Q25, and only in-frame beta chains were retained. Entries that share a CDR3 protein sequence are merged under the most common genes and DNA. This sample gives around 340,000 distinct CDR3 sequences in total; roughly 17% of them show up just once. In total, the top ten clones hold approximately 35% of the sample. The sequencing sample was made of blood. The receptors come from a young man with Graves' hyperthyroidism.

The chain links TRBV24-1 to TRBJ2-1; 7 nucleotides line up with TRBD1. Losses at the gene ends were 4 bases for V and 5 bases for J; bases not matched to a gene: 10. The CDR3 is made up of 16 amino acids. The germline gives CDR1 KGHDR, CDR2 SFDVKD. CDR3 loop: CATSETTGQLNNEQFF. The CDR3 DNA is TGTGCCACCAGTGAAACCACGGGACAGCTAAACAATGAGCAGTTCTTC.

This clonotype was seen only a few times. The rearrangement links TRBV20-1 to TRBJ2-4; TRBD1 matches at 7 bases. V trimming: 6 bases; J trimming: 0 bases; junction bases outside the gene matches: 8. This CDR3 spans 15 amino acids. The V gene's germline CDR1 is DFQATT and CDR2 SNEGSKA (reference sequence). This CDR3 is CSARDREQAKNIQYF. CDR3 DNA: TGCAGTGCCCGGGACAGAGAACAAGCCAAAAACATTCAGTACTTC.